The T cell receptor beta chain described here comes from a study of blood T cell repertoires in COVID-19. The V gene lost 4 bases and the J gene lost 4 bases, with 8 bases spanning the gap. CDR1 and CDR2 from the germline V gene are MNHEY and SVGEGT. The CDR3 runs to 13 residues. Profiled with immunoSEQ multiplex PCR; TCRdb holds only in-frame clones, not every one. The sample lists about 87,000 clones; approximately 86% were seen once. This clone has a single count. The sequencing input was peripheral blood. V usage is TRBV6-2 or TRBV6-3 and J usage is TRBJ2-1; possible D gene TRBD1, 6 bases. The sequence was collected from an elderly woman with COVID-19, enrolled during active disease. CDR3 DNA sequence: TGTGCCAGCAGTTGGGACACTTACAATGAGCAGTTCTTC. Translation: CASSWDTYNEQFF.